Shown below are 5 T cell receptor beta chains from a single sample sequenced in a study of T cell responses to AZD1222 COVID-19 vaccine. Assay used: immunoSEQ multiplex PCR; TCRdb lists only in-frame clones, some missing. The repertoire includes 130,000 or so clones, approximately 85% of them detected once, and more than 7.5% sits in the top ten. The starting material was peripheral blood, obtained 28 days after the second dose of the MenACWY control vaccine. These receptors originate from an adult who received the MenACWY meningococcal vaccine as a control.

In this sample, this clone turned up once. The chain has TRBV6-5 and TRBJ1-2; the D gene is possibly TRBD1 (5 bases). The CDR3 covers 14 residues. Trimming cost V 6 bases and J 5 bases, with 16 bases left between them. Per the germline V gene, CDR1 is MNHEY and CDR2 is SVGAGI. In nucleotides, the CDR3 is TGTGCCAGCAGCGCATACTTAGACAGATATGGCTACACCTTC. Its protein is CASSAYLDRYGYTF.

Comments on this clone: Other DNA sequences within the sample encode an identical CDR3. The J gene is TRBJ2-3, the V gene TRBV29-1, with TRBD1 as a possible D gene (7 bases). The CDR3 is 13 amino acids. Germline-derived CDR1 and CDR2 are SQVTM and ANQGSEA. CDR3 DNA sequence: TGCAGTGGGGACAGCGGAGGGACAGATACGCAGTATTTT. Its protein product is CSGDSGGTDTQYF.

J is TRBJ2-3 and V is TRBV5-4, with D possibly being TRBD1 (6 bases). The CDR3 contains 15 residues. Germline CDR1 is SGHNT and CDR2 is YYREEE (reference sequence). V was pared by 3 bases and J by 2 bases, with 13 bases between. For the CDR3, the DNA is TGTGCCAGCAGCTCGCGGACAGAATCCACAGATACGCAGTATTTT. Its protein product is CASSSRTESTDTQYF.

CDR3 sequence (DNA): TGTGCCACCAGCAGAGATGGAGGGGGTAGCACCGGGGAGCTGTTTTTT. Encoded protein: CATSRDGGGSTGELFF. The rearrangement joins TRBV15 to TRBJ2-2; D is tentatively TRBD1 or TRBD2 (6 bases each). V lost 0 bases and J lost 4, with 12 bases in between. CDR1 is LNHNV and CDR2 is YYDKDF in the germline V gene (reference sequence). This CDR3 is built from 16 residues.

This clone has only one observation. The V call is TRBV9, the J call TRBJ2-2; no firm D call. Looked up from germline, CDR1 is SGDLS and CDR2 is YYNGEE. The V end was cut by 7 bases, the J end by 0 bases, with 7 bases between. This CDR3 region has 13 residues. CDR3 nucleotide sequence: TGTGCCAGCGGCCAGACGAACACCGGGGAGCTGTTTTTT. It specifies CASGQTNTGELFF.